The clone carrying this TCR beta chain was counted only a few times. The data were taken from a study of human T cells and chemical hapten exposure. For the study at large: DPC (0.01%) was patch tested on the upper back and read at 6 days.

This CDR3 comprises 14 residues. Germline CDR1 DFQATT, CDR2 SNEGSKA (reference sequence). The V gene lost 2 bases and the J gene lost 0 bases, with 10 bases spanning the gap. Noted time point: patch test 2, 6 weeks after DPC sensitization. Stated treatment: therapeutic diphenylcyclopropenone sensitization with weekly scalp DPC. Sequencing started from total RNA isolated from unfractionated whole blood. Authors' analysis steps: Sample-level TCR yields exhibited a median of approximately 88,000, with a range of 23,224 to 690,600. TCRdb recomputed calls from the RACE reads with MiXCR, one row per CDR3 protein. TCRdb, rather than the study authors, made the V and J calls. Altogether tens of thousands of distinct CDR3 sequences are present, around a tenth being singletons, with the ten largest covering 11% to 15%.

The sample was whole blood, taken in connection with sensitization to the hapten diphenylcyclopropenone (DPC). The clonotype comes from a woman between 25 and 40 years old with alopecia areata. Some clones in this sample may be carry-over from other donors' samples. This sequence joins TRBV20-1 and TRBJ1-1; tentatively, D is TRBD1 (5 bases). For the CDR3, the DNA is TGCAGTGCTAGACTGGGGACCATGAACACTGAAGCTTTCTTT. Its translation is CSARLGTMNTEAFF.